Listed here are 20 T cell receptor beta chains from one sample, sequenced in a study of shared clonotypes between healthy human individuals. Produced via immunoSEQ multiplex PCR; TCRdb's table is partial and in-frame only. The sample includes about 2.4 million clones, over 85% seen only once; the top ten take roughly 0.39%. The specimen was naive CD4+ T cells from PBMCs. Subset reported: CD45RA+ positively selected. Receptor source: a man between 18 and 35 years old in good health. Some clones in this sample may be carry-over from other donors' samples.

The CDR3 sequence: CASSPLGGQIGGYTF. In DNA, the CDR3 is TGTGCCAGCAGCCCTTTGGGGGGGCAAATTGGTGGCTACACCTTC. This chain uses TRBV7-9 with TRBJ1-2; possible D gene TRBD1, 6 bases. The V gene's germline CDR1 is SEHNR and CDR2 FQNEAQ (reference sequence). Trimming stripped 5 bases from V and 7 bases from J, with 20 bases between. The CDR3 has 15 residues. Looking up the rest from reference TRBV7-9 and TRBJ1-2 gives the full variable domain: DTGVSQNPRHKITKRGQNVTFRCDPISEHNRLYWYRQTLGQGPEFLTYFQNEAQLEKSRLLSDRFSAERPKGSFSTLEIQRTEQGDSAMYLCASSPLGGQIGGYTFGSGTRLTVV.

The chain combines TRBV7-6 with TRBJ2-2; TRBD2 matches at 12 bases. Trimming cost V 2 bases and J 0 bases; bases outside gene matches: 4. CDR3 size: 18 residues. The V gene's germline CDR1 is SGHVS and CDR2 FNYEAQ. Here the CDR3 reads CASSLSLAGGANTGELFF. The CDR3 region has the DNA TGTGCCAGCAGCTTATCACTAGCGGGAGGAGCGAACACCGGGGAGCTGTTTTTT.

V is TRBV13 and J is TRBJ1-2, with D possibly being TRBD1 (5 bases). The germline V gene has CDR1 PRHDT and CDR2 FYEKMQ (reference sequence). Trimming pared 1 base from V and 4 bases from J, leaving 13 bases between. This CDR3 region has 15 residues. CDR3 loop: CASSLVGVGGYGYTF. CDR3 in DNA: TGTGCCAGCAGCTTAGTAGGGGTTGGGGGCTATGGCTACACCTTC.

This sequence joins TRBV11-3 and TRBJ1-1, with 7 bases lining up with TRBD1. V lost 4 bases to trimming and J lost 7 bases; unmatched junction nucleotides: 6. CDR1 is SGHNT and CDR2 is YENEEA in the germline V gene. The CDR3 has 13 amino acids. The CDR3 sequence: CASSSYRGSEAFF. In nucleotides, the CDR3 is TGTGCCAGCAGCTCCTACAGGGGAAGTGAAGCTTTCTTT.

The sample holds one count of this clone. The genes are TRBV4-2 and TRBJ1-6, with D perhaps matching TRBD1 (5 bases). V was trimmed by 4 bases and J by 4 bases, leaving 8 bases between them. Germline V gene lookup returns CDR1 LGHNA and CDR2 YNFKEQ. The CDR3 runs to 14 residues. In DNA form, the CDR3 reads TGTGCCAGCAGCCTACAGGAGTATAATTCACCCCTCCACTTT. This codes for CASSLQEYNSPLHF.

The chain joins TRBV28 to TRBJ1-1; D is undetermined. The CDR3 runs to 13 residues. CDR1 is MDHEN, CDR2 SYDVKM, per germline. Trimming pared 6 bases from V and 4 bases from J, leaving 12 bases between. CDR3 DNA sequence: TGTGCCAGCAGCCCGTCGAAGTCCACTGAAGCTTTCTTT. It specifies CASSPSKSTEAFF.

This chain uses TRBV13 with TRBJ1-3, with D unresolved. V shed 0 bases and J shed 4 bases, with 13 bases lying between them. Germline V gene data show CDR1 as PRHDT and CDR2 as FYEKMQ (reference sequence). This CDR3 spans 16 amino acids. The CDR3 loop reads CASSLGLTSGGNTIYF. CDR3 sequence (DNA): TGTGCCAGCAGCTTAGGCCTGACCTCCGGGGGAAACACCATATATTTT.

The genes are TRBV4-3 and TRBJ2-1, with D perhaps given as TRBD1 or TRBD2 (6 bases each). The CDR3 is 12 residues long. Trimming removed 3 bases from V and 12 bases from J, with 12 bases in between. CDR1 is LGHNA, CDR2 YSLEER, per germline. The DNA for the CDR3 is TGCGCCAGCAGCCAGGGTGAGGGGGGGCAGTTCTTC. Encoded protein: CASSQGEGGQFF.

The V call is TRBV19, the J call TRBJ2-7; possible D gene TRBD2, 6 bases. This CDR3 is 13 amino acids long. The germline V gene encodes CDR1 LNHDA and CDR2 SQIVND (reference sequence). Trimming left V 5 bases short and J 4 bases short, with 12 bases between. The CDR3 loop reads CASSLAWGYEQYF. The CDR3 DNA sequence: TGTGCCAGTAGTCTAGCGTGGGGGTACGAGCAGTACTTC.

CDR3 amino acids: CASSLGLSDTQYF. The CDR3 DNA sequence: TGTGCCAGCAGCTTAGGTCTCTCAGATACGCAGTATTTT. This chain uses TRBV7-7 with TRBJ2-3; D is ambiguous. The V end was cut by 1 base, the J end by 4 bases, with 6 bases between. This CDR3 region has 13 residues. In germline, CDR1 is SSHAT, CDR2 FNYEAQ (reference sequence).

The chain employs TRBV30 and TRBJ1-2; D possibly corresponds to TRBD1 (5 bases). Germline V gene data show CDR1 as GTSNPN and CDR2 as SVGIG (reference sequence). V lost 0 bases to trimming and J lost 4 bases, with 9 bases between them. The CDR3 consists of 13 residues. CDR3 in amino acids: CAWSVQDIYGYTF. The DNA for the CDR3 is TGTGCCTGGAGTGTCCAGGACATCTATGGCTACACCTTC.

This clone was seen only a few times. J is TRBJ1-2 and V is TRBV6-1; D call uncertain. The length of the CDR3 is 14 residues. Germline V gene data show CDR1 as MNHNS and CDR2 as SASEGT. Trimming took 1 base from V and 4 from J, leaving 10 bases between them. Written as DNA, the CDR3 is TGTGCCAGCAGTGAAGTGGGTCCGGCCTATGGCTACACCTTC. Its translation: CASSEVGPAYGYTF.

As DNA, the CDR3 is TGTGCCACAACTTCCGAGGGCGGGACCTACAATGAGCAGTTCTTC. Residues: CATTSEGGTYNEQFF. This chain connects TRBV2 to TRBJ2-1, with a weak D call TRBD2 (6 bases). The germline CDR1 and CDR2 sequences are SNHLY and FYNNEI. V shed 10 bases and J shed 2 bases, with 18 bases lying between them. The CDR3 runs to 15 residues. Variable domain in full (rest from reference TRBV2 and TRBJ2-1): EPEVTQTPSHQVTQMGQEVILRCVPISNHLYFYWYRQILGQKVEFLVSFYNNEISEKSEIFDDQFSVERPDGSNFTLKIRSTKLEDSAMYFCATTSEGGTYNEQFFGPGTRLTVL.

The V call is TRBV2, the J call TRBJ2-7; D could derive from TRBD1 or TRBD2 (5 bases each). This CDR3 has 15 residues. The germline V and J ends were trimmed by 4 bases and 0 bases, with 13 bases remaining between them. Germline V gene lookup returns CDR1 SNHLY and CDR2 FYNNEI. The CDR3 region is CASSVSAGSSYEQYF. CDR3 bases: TGTGCCAGCAGTGTCTCGGCAGGGAGCTCCTACGAGCAGTACTTC.

The chain joins TRBV13 to TRBJ2-7, with a weak D call TRBD2 (6 bases). The CDR3 contains 16 residues. Germline loops: CDR1 PRHDT, CDR2 FYEKMQ (reference sequence). V gave up 4 bases and J gave up 0 bases, with 16 bases separating them. DNA of the CDR3: TGTGCCAGCAGCTCCCCGGGACGGGGGAGCTCCTACGAGCAGTACTTC. The encoded protein is CASSSPGRGSSYEQYF. The full variable domain, with the rest looked up from reference TRBV13 and TRBJ2-7, is AAGVIQSPRHLIKEKRETATLKCYPIPRHDTVYWYQQGPGQDPQFLISFYEKMQSDKGSIPDRFSAQQFSDYHSELNMSSLELGDSALYFCASSSPGRGSSYEQYFGPGTRLTVT.

The chain joins TRBV13 to TRBJ1-6, with 9 bases that match TRBD1. The CDR3 runs 15 residues. The junction had 7 bases not matched to a gene; V was cut back by 5 bases and J by 8 bases. The V gene's germline CDR1 is PRHDT and CDR2 FYEKMQ (reference sequence). CDR3 sequence reads: CASSTRDRDDSPLHF. Written as DNA, the CDR3 is TGTGCCAGCAGCACCCGGGACAGGGATGATTCACCCCTCCACTTT. Combining the CDR3 with reference TRBV13 and TRBJ1-6 gives the whole variable domain AAGVIQSPRHLIKEKRETATLKCYPIPRHDTVYWYQQGPGQDPQFLISFYEKMQSDKGSIPDRFSAQQFSDYHSELNMSSLELGDSALYFCASSTRDRDDSPLHFGNGTRLTVT.

This chain connects TRBV10-3 to TRBJ2-1; D unresolved. Trimming shortened V by 2 bases and J by 4 bases, and 12 bases separated the two germline ends. The CDR3 is 15 residues long. CDR1 ENHRY and CDR2 SYGVKD come from the germline V gene. CDR3 bases: TGTGCCATCAGTGAGCGCCGAGAAAGATACAATGAGCAGTTCTTC. Translating it yields CAISERRERYNEQFF.

A word on this clone: At the DNA level, this CDR3 is encoded by other sequences in the same sample as well. V gene TRBV27 combines with J gene TRBJ1-2, with TRBD1 as a possible D gene (5 bases). Germline V gene data show CDR1 as MNHEY and CDR2 as SMNVEV (reference sequence). The CDR3 extends over 13 amino acids. The ends were cut back, 5 bases at V and 3 bases at J, with 10 bases in the middle. The CDR3 DNA is TGTGCCAGCAGTCCGAGGGGATACTATGGCTACACCTTC. Protein sequence: CASSPRGYYGYTF.

V gene TRBV5-6 combines with J gene TRBJ1-2; D gene ambiguous. The CDR3 runs to 12 residues. Trimming shortened V by 4 bases and J by 7 bases, and 11 bases separated the two germline ends. The germline V gene has CDR1 SGHDT and CDR2 YYEEEE. CDR3 residues: CASSPGSGGYTF. The CDR3 DNA is TGTGCCAGCAGCCCCGGTTCTGGTGGCTACACCTTC. The full variable domain, its missing parts supplied by reference TRBV5-6 and TRBJ1-2, is DAGVTQSPTHLIKTRGQQVTLRCSPKSGHDTVSWYQQALGQGPQFIFQYYEEEERQRGNFPDRFSGHQFPNYSSELNVNALLLGDSALYLCASSPGSGGYTFGSGTRLTVV.

V gene TRBV5-4 combines with J gene TRBJ1-1, with D perhaps matching TRBD1 (6 bases). The CDR3 consists of 15 residues. Germline loops: CDR1 SGHNT, CDR2 YYREEE (reference sequence). Trimming removed 3 bases at V and 0 bases at J, with 12 bases between. CDR3 DNA: TGTGCCAGCAGCTCCGACAGGTCCATGAACACTGAAGCTTTCTTT. It specifies CASSSDRSMNTEAFF. Using reference TRBV5-4 and TRBJ1-1 for the parts outside the CDR3, the full variable domain is ETGVTQSPTHLIKTRGQQVTLRCSSQSGHNTVSWYQQALGQGPQFIFQYYREEENGRGNFPPRFSGLQFPNYSSELNVNALELDDSALYLCASSSDRSMNTEAFFGQGTRLTVV.